This T cell receptor (beta chain) was recovered during a study of CD8+CD57+ T cells in acquired aplastic anemia listed by TCRdb under 2018. Turning to the overall study: Extracted DNA from sorted CD4+ and CD8+ cells averaged around 3.3 ug, ranging from roughly 0.19 to 27.4 ug. CD8+CD57+ expansion was defined as a frequency above the mean frequency observed in healthy subjects.

Genomic DNA was used as template for profiling of TCR beta VDJ combinations and CDR3 sequences. An Illumina HiSeq 2000 was used for TCR repertoire sequencing. The study's own analysis went as follows. TRBV/TRBJ rearrangement plots, CDR3 size and DJ length profiles, and Simpson's diversity index were used to evaluate the repertoires. Whichever DNA sequence was most abundant in the deep sequencing data was defined as the immunodominant clone. CDR3 amino acid sequences were checked for sharing between subjects and were compared against published repertoires and the VDJdb database. TCRdb's own reprocessing of the public reads used fastp at Q25 and MiXCR and kept productive beta chains. Identical CDR3 protein sequences are pooled into one entry, listed with their most common genes and DNA. The V and J calls were not made by the authors but by TCRdb's processing. The sample yields about half a million distinct CDR3 sequences; around 30% were counted once. The ten largest clones represent less than 0.85% of the sample.

To note about this clonotype: Its antigen remains unidentified. Base quality data are lacking; no much larger clone is found one base away.

Results the study describes overall, beyond this receptor: Around 30 CD8+ CDR3 sequences were shared between patients and controls but appeared highly expressed in patients and within their immunodominant clones. Patients and healthy controls showed no significant difference in CD8+ Simpson's diversity (P=0.060).

Expansion of CD8+CD57+ cells had been shown by flow cytometry in the patients chosen for sequencing. Every patient had severe acquired aplastic anemia, diagnosed using the International Study of Aplastic Anemia and Agranulocytosis and Camitta criteria. No therapy had been received by the patients at the time of blood sampling. In the study, sorted CD4+ and CD8+ blood T cells from patients with severe aplastic anemia and from healthy subjects underwent deep sequencing of TCR repertoires. Patients were enrolled in the USA under clinicaltrials.gov protocols 00001620, 01623167, 00001397, 00071045, 00081523 and 00961064. Ficoll-Paque density gradient centrifugation was used to isolate peripheral blood mononuclear cells. CD4+ and CD8+ T cells were sorted by FACS or magnetic beads before DNA extraction. The germline V gene yields SGHRS for CDR1 and YFSETQ for CDR2. From its cysteine to its phenylalanine, the CDR3 spans 15 amino acids. CDR3 DNA is the only sequence kept; it has 45 bases, read in frame from the first base. The V and J ends are trimmed by 3 bases and 5 bases, leaving 14 bases between them.

The sequence derives from a human donor with aplastic anemia. The chain couples TRBV5-1 to TRBJ1-4; D gene: possibly TRBD1, on 5 matching bases. What was sequenced was sorted CD4+, CD8+, or CD8+CD57+ T cells (not recorded which) from PBMCs. The encoded CDR3 is CASSSSGTFNEKLFF. The DNA sequence follows: TGCGCCAGCAGCTCCTCCGGGACTTTCAATGAAAAACTGTTTTTT.